What follows are 27 T cell receptor beta chains derived from one specimen sequenced in a study of blood T cell repertoires in COVID-19. This table comes from immunoSEQ multiplex PCR, and its TCRdb copy is limited to in-frame clones, with some not included. The sample holds around 58,000 clones; around 89% are singletons and the top ten take around an eighth. The sample taken for sequencing was peripheral blood. The receptors stem from a man aged 55 to 70 with active COVID-19.

The chain employs TRBV7-2 and TRBJ2-7; 8 nucleotides match TRBD1. The germline V gene encodes CDR1 SGHTA and CDR2 FQGNSA. The ends lost 5 bases at V and 5 bases at J; junction bases unmatched: 8. The CDR3 runs 14 residues. CDR3 nucleotides: TGTGCCAGCAGCGCCGAAAAGGACAGGGACGAGCAGTACTTC. It encodes CASSAEKDRDEQYF.

CDR3 amino acids: CASSEGEPGLAGNEQFF. CDR3 DNA: TGTGCCAGCAGTGAGGGGGAACCGGGACTAGCGGGCAATGAGCAGTTCTTC. The V call is TRBV2, the J call TRBJ2-1, with TRBD2 matching over 12 bases. The CDR3 length is 17 residues. After removal of 3 bases from V and 6 bases from J, the junction contained 9 bases not matched to a gene. Per the germline V gene, CDR1 is SNHLY and CDR2 is FYNNEI.

This chain joins TRBV6-4 and TRBJ1-2; the match to TRBD1 covers 7 bases. CDR3 length: 13 residues. Per germline, CDR1 MRHNA and CDR2 SNTAGT. The V segment lost 6 bases and the J segment 5 bases; nucleotides outside the gene matches: 6. The CDR3 loop reads CASRPGTAYGYTF. CDR3 sequence (DNA): TGTGCCAGCAGACCCGGGACAGCTTATGGCTACACCTTC.

J is TRBJ1-2 and V is TRBV12-3 or TRBV12-4; TRBD1 matches at 7 bases. The CDR3 sequence is 13 residues long. J lost 6 bases, V lost 5 bases, and 6 bases had no gene match. This CDR3 reads CASSGDRVHGYTF. CDR3 nucleotides: TGTGCCAGCAGTGGCGACAGGGTACATGGCTACACCTTC.

This chain uses TRBV9 with TRBJ1-1, with TRBD1 matching over 8 bases. Germline V gene sequence: CDR1 SGDLS, CDR2 YYNGEE. This CDR3 spans 13 amino acids. V lost 3 bases, J lost 4 bases, and 2 bases stayed unmatched. CDR3 residues: CASSATGVTEAFF. CDR3 nucleotides: TGTGCCAGCAGCGCGACAGGGGTCACTGAAGCTTTCTTT.

The chain joins TRBV28 to TRBJ1-5; TRBD1 matches at 7 bases. V gave up 3 bases and J gave up 5 bases; unmatched junction bases: 7. Germline V gene data show CDR1 as MDHEN and CDR2 as SYDVKM. The CDR3 length is 15 residues. As DNA, the CDR3 is TGTGCCAGCAGTTTCGGACAGGAGGGGGATCAGCCCCAGCATTTT. This codes for CASSFGQEGDQPQHF.

This sequence joins TRBV27 and TRBJ2-7; tentatively, D is TRBD1 (6 bases). Trimming stripped 4 bases from V and 5 bases from J, with 18 bases between. Germline CDR1 reads MNHEY; CDR2 reads SMNVEV (reference sequence). The CDR3 contains 15 residues. The CDR3 DNA sequence: TGTGCCAGCAGTTCTCAGACAGGAAGGGTAAACGAGCAGTACTTC. Its translation: CASSSQTGRVNEQYF.

This sequence joins TRBV4-1 and TRBJ2-1, with TRBD2 as a possible D gene (5 bases). The CDR3 has 14 residues. Between the trimmed V and J ends, which lost 4 bases and 4 bases, there was a span of 11 bases. Germline values: CDR1 MGHRA, CDR2 YSYEKL. The CDR3 loop reads CASSPPGLYNEQFF. The CDR3 bases are TGCGCCAGCAGCCCGCCCGGACTGTACAATGAGCAGTTCTTC.

The rearrangement uses TRBV3-1 (or the pseudogene TRBV3-2) and TRBJ2-7, with 14 bases matching TRBD2. V dropped 4 bases and J dropped 6; count of bases not matched to a gene: 5. Germline V gene lookup returns CDR1 LGHDT and CDR2 YNNKEL (reference sequence). The CDR3 runs 15 residues. The CDR3 spells CASSPTSGREGEQYF. CDR3 coding DNA: TGTGCCAGCAGCCCGACTAGCGGGAGGGAAGGCGAGCAGTACTTC.

This clone showed up just once. The chain recombines TRBV18 with TRBJ2-3; the match to TRBD2 covers 12 bases. Trimming removed 6 bases from V and 3 bases from J; junction bases left unmatched: 4. This CDR3 comprises 15 residues. The germline V gene has CDR1 KGHSH and CDR2 LQKENI. The CDR3 coding sequence is TGTGCCAGCTCCCTAGCGGGGGGGCCTACAGATACGCAGTATTTT. Translated, it gives CASSLAGGPTDTQYF.

The chain combines TRBV7-9 with TRBJ2-5; D perhaps matches TRBD1 (5 bases). Per germline, CDR1 SEHNR and CDR2 FQNEAQ (reference sequence). V lost 5 bases, J lost 0 bases, and 16 bases lay in between. The CDR3 has 16 residues. The CDR3 sequence: CASSTPTKGDQETQYF. The CDR3, as DNA: TGTGCCAGCAGCACCCCAACGAAAGGGGACCAAGAGACCCAGTACTTC.

The gene calls are TRBV29-1 and TRBJ2-7; D call uncertain. V lost 5 bases, J lost 2 bases, and 13 bases lay in between. Germline assignment: CDR1 SQVTM and CDR2 ANQGSEA. CDR3 size: 13 residues. The CDR3 spells CSVPGSKPYEQYF. DNA of the CDR3: TGCAGCGTTCCCGGGTCAAAACCCTACGAGCAGTACTTC.

The V call is TRBV14, the J call TRBJ1-1; 7 bases are a match to TRBD1. The CDR3 is 12 amino acids. Germline V gene lookup returns CDR1 SGHDN and CDR2 FVKESK. V lost 4 bases, J lost 10 bases, and 6 bases stayed unmatched. The chain's CDR3 is CASSPTGSIAFF. CDR3 in DNA: TGTGCCAGCAGCCCGACAGGGAGTATAGCTTTCTTT.

V usage is TRBV28 and J usage is TRBJ2-3, with D possibly matching TRBD2 (6 bases). Germline values: CDR1 MDHEN, CDR2 SYDVKM. Trimming cost V 10 bases and J 0 bases, with 14 bases left between them. This CDR3 comprises 14 residues. CDR3 nucleotides: TGTGCCACCAAAAATAGCGGAAGCACAGATACGCAGTATTTT. It codes for CATKNSGSTDTQYF.

The chain recombines TRBV19 with TRBJ2-3; no firm D call. Looked up from germline, CDR1 is LNHDA and CDR2 is SQIVND (reference sequence). Trimming took 1 base from V and 2 from J, leaving 10 bases between them. The length of the CDR3 is 15 residues. The CDR3 reads CASSIGPVPTDTQYF. Written as DNA, the CDR3 is TGTGCCAGTAGTATAGGTCCAGTACCCACAGATACGCAGTATTTT.

The chain combines TRBV30 with TRBJ1-4; D is unclear. Germline V gene data show CDR1 as GTSNPN and CDR2 as SVGIG (reference sequence). V lost 4 bases and J 2 bases, leaving 14 bases between the germline ends. CDR3 length: 15 amino acids. The CDR3 sequence is CAWTVGLRTNEKLFF. CDR3 DNA: TGTGCCTGGACCGTAGGACTTAGGACTAATGAAAAACTGTTTTTT. Drawing the rest from reference TRBV30 and TRBJ1-4, the complete variable domain is SQTIHQWPATLVQPVGSPLSLECTVEGTSNPNLYWYRQAAGRGLQLLFYSVGIGQISSEVPQNLSASRPQDRQFILSSKKLLLSDSGFYLCAWTVGLRTNEKLFFGSGTQLSVL.

This chain joins TRBV10-2 and TRBJ1-5, with no clear D. This CDR3 contains 17 residues. CDR1 is WSHSY, CDR2 SAAADI, per germline. Trimming removed 3 bases at V and 4 bases at J, with 19 bases between. The CDR3 reads CASSDLRHAVKNQPQHF. Here the CDR3 DNA reads TGCGCCAGCAGTGACTTGCGACACGCAGTAAAAAATCAGCCCCAGCATTTT.

V usage is TRBV28 and J usage is TRBJ1-2; possible D gene TRBD1, 6 bases. V dropped 7 bases and J dropped 5 bases, with 14 bases sitting between them. This CDR3 region has 13 residues. CDR1 MDHEN and CDR2 SYDVKM come from the germline V gene. CDR3 sequence: CASNSGVGYGYTF. CDR3 nucleotides: TGTGCCAGCAATTCAGGGGTCGGATATGGCTACACCTTC.

The rearrangement joins TRBV10-3 to TRBJ1-3, with D uncertain. The germline V and J ends were trimmed by 10 bases and 4 bases, with 14 bases remaining between them. Looked up from germline, CDR1 is ENHRY and CDR2 is SYGVKD. The CDR3 is 13 residues long. CDR3 protein: CATRRWAGNTIYF. The CDR3 DNA reads TGTGCCACCAGGCGATGGGCCGGAAACACCATATATTTT.

This sequence joins TRBV7-8 and TRBJ2-7, with a weak D call TRBD1 (6 bases). Trimming took 5 bases from V and 2 from J, leaving 19 bases between them. This CDR3 spans 16 amino acids. Germline V CDR1 and CDR2: SGHVS, FQNEAQ. Here the CDR3 DNA reads TGTGCCAGCAGCCCACGCCTAGGGACATCAACCTACGAGCAGTACTTC. Translation: CASSPRLGTSTYEQYF.

The chain employs TRBV6-5 and TRBJ1-6; D is unresolved. Trimming shortened V by 10 bases and J by 3 bases, and 7 bases separated the two germline ends. The CDR3 extends over 12 amino acids. CDR1 and CDR2 (germline): MNHEY, SVGAGI. The CDR3 sequence is CATRHYNSPLHF. For the CDR3, the DNA is TGTGCCACACGACACTATAATTCACCCCTCCACTTT.

The chain links TRBV3-1 (or the pseudogene TRBV3-2) to TRBJ2-1, with TRBD2 as a possible D gene (5 bases). This CDR3 region has 12 residues. V lost 3 bases to trimming and J lost 9 bases, with 9 bases between them. Germline values: CDR1 LGHDT, CDR2 YNNKEL (reference sequence). The CDR3 loop is CASSQRAVEQFF. DNA for the CDR3: TGTGCCAGCAGCCAGCGAGCGGTTGAGCAGTTCTTC.

The chain combines TRBV7-9 with TRBJ2-4; D call uncertain. Germline V CDR1 and CDR2: SEHNR, FQNEAQ (reference sequence). V lost 5 bases to trimming and J lost 8 bases, with 10 bases between them. The CDR3 totals 12 residues. The chain's CDR3 is CASSLSEDIQYF. The CDR3 DNA reads as TGTGCCAGCAGCCTCAGTGAGGACATTCAGTACTTC.

This clone occurred once. This CDR3 is CASSYRSDSHQPQHF. The CDR3 DNA follows: TGTGCCAGCAGTTATAGGTCAGACTCACATCAGCCCCAGCATTTT. V and J are TRBV6-5 and TRBJ1-5; unclear D gene. Germline V gives CDR1 MNHEY, CDR2 SVGAGI. Between the trimmed V and J ends, which lost 3 bases and 5 bases, there was a span of 14 bases. CDR3 length: 15 amino acids.

This chain connects TRBV5-8 to TRBJ2-5, with D possibly matching TRBD1 (5 bases). Trimming pared 1 base from V and 2 bases from J, leaving 9 bases between. In germline, CDR1 is SGHTS, CDR2 YDEGEE. The CDR3 covers 14 residues. The CDR3 region is CASSLRGLQETQYF. As DNA, the CDR3 is TGTGCCAGCAGCTTGAGGGGCCTGCAAGAGACCCAGTACTTC. The variable domain in full, with the rest retrieved from reference TRBV5-8 and TRBJ2-5, is EAGVTQSPTHLIKTRGQQATLRCSPISGHTSVYWYQQALGLGLQFLLWYDEGEERNRGNFPPRFSGRQFPNYSSELNVNALELEDSALYLCASSLRGLQETQYFGPGTRLLVL.

The rearrangement uses TRBV7-2 and TRBJ2-7; 7 bases align to TRBD1. The CDR3 consists of 14 residues. Germline CDR1 reads SGHTA; CDR2 reads FQGNSA. The J segment lost 4 bases and the V segment lost 3 bases, leaving 6 bases of the junction unmatched. CDR3 in amino acids: CASSFGTALYEQYF. As DNA, the CDR3 is TGTGCCAGCAGCTTCGGGACAGCTTTATACGAGCAGTACTTC.

The V call is TRBV5-8, the J call TRBJ2-1, with D uncertain. V dropped 4 bases and J dropped 5 bases, with 13 bases sitting between them. This CDR3 spans 14 amino acids. CDR1 and CDR2 (germline): SGHTS, YDEGEE. The CDR3 bases are TGTGCCAGCAGCCTGAGCCTAATCAACAATGAGCAGTTCTTC. Its protein product is CASSLSLINNEQFF.